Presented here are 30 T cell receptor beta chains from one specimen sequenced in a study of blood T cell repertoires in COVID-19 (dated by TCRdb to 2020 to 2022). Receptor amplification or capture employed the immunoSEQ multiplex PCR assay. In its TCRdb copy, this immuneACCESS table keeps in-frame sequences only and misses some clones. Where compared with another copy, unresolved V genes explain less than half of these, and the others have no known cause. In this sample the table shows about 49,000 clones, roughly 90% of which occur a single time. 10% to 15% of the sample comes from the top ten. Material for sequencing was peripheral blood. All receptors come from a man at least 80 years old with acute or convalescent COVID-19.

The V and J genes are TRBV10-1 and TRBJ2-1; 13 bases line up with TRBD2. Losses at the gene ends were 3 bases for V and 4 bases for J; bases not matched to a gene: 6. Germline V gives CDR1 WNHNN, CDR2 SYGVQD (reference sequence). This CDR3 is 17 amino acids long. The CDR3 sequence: CASSDSEGLAGYNEQFF. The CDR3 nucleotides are TGCGCCAGCAGTGATTCGGAGGGACTAGCGGGGTACAATGAGCAGTTCTTC.

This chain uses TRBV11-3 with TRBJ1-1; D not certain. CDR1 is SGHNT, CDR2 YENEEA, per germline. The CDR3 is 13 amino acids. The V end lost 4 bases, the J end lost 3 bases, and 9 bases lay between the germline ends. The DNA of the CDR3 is TGTGCCAGCAGCTCGAACTCTCACACTGAAGCTTTCTTT. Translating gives CASSSNSHTEAFF.

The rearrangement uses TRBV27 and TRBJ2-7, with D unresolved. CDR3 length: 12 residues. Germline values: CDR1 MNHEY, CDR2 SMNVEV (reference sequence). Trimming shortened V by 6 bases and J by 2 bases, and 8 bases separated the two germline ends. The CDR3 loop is CASSLSPYEQYF. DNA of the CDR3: TGTGCCAGCAGCCTAAGTCCCTACGAGCAGTACTTC.

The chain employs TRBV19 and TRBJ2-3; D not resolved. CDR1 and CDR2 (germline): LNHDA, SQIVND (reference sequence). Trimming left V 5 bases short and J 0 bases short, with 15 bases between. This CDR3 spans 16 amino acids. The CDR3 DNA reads TGTGCCAGTAGTTACGTCTGGAGCTCTAGCACAGATACGCAGTATTTT. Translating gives CASSYVWSSSTDTQYF.

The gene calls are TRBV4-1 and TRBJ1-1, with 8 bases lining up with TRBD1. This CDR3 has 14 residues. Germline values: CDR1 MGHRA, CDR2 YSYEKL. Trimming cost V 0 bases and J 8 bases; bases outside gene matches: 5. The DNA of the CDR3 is TGCGCCAGCAGCCAAGATCCTCGGGACAGGGAAGCTTTCTTT. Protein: CASSQDPRDREAFF.

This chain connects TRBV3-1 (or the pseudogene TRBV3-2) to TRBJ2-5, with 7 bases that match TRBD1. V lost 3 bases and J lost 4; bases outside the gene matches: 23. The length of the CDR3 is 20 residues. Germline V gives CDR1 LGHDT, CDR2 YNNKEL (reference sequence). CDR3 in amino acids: CASSHRLSQEGAGAAETQYF. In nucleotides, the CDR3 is TGTGCCAGCAGCCACCGCCTGTCCCAAGAGGGGGCAGGGGCGGCAGAGACCCAGTACTTC.

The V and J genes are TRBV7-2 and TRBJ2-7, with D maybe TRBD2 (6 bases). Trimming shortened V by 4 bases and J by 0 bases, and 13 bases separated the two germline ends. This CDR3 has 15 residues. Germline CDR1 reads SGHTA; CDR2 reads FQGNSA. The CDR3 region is CASSSLASSSYEQYF. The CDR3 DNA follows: TGTGCCAGCAGCTCACTAGCATCGAGCTCCTACGAGCAGTACTTC.

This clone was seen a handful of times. CDR3 amino acids: CAWSQGAGKPQHF. Written as DNA, the CDR3 is TGTGCCTGGAGTCAGGGGGCAGGAAAGCCCCAGCATTTT. The chain uses TRBV30 and TRBJ1-5; TRBD1 matches at 8 bases. V gave up 2 bases and J gave up 8 bases; unmatched junction bases: 5. The CDR3 sequence is 13 residues long. CDR1 is GTSNPN and CDR2 is SVGIG in the germline V gene (reference sequence).

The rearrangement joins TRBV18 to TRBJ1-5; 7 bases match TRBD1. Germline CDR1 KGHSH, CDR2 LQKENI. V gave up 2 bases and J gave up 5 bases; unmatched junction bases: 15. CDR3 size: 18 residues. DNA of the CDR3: TGTGCCAGCTCACCATCGGCTAGACAGGGTAGGCCTGATCAGCCCCAGCATTTT. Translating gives CASSPSARQGRPDQPQHF.

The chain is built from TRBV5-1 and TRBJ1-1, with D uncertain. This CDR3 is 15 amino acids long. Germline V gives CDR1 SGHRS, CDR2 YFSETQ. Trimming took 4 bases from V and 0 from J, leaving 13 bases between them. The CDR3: CASSPGLLMNTEAFF. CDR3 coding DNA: TGCGCCAGCAGCCCCGGACTGCTCATGAACACTGAAGCTTTCTTT.

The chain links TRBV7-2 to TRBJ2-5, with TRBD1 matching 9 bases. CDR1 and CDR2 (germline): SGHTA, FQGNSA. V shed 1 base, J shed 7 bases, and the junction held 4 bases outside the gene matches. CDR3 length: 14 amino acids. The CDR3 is CASSLGGQGWTQYF. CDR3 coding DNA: TGTGCCAGCAGCTTAGGGGGACAGGGTTGGACCCAGTACTTC.

The CDR3 DNA reads TGCAGCGTCCGAGGGGGCCCCCAGGATGAAAAACTGTTTTTT. The encoded protein is CSVRGGPQDEKLFF. This chain connects TRBV29-1 to TRBJ1-4; 7 bases line up with TRBD1. This CDR3 has 14 residues. V dropped 6 bases and J dropped 6; count of bases not matched to a gene: 10. Germline CDR1 and CDR2: SQVTM and ANQGSEA.

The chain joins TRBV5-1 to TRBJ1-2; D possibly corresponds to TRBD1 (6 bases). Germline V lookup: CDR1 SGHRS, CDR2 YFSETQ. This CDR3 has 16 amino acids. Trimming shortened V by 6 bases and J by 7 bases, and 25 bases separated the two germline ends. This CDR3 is CASKEGTGTQGGGYTF. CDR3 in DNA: TGCGCCAGCAAAGAGGGCACGGGGACACAAGGGGGTGGCTACACCTTC.

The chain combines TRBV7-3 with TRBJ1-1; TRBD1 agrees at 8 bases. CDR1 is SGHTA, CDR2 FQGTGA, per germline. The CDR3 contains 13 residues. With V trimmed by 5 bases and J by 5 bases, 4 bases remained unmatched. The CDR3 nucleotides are TGTGCCAGCAGCCAGGGGGCGAGAACTGAAGCTTTCTTT. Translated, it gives CASSQGARTEAFF.

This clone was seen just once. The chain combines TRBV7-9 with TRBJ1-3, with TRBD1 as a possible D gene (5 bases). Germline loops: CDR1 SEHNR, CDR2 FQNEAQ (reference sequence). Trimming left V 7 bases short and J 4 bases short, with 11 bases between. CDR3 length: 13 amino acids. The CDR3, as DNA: TGTGCCAGCACGAGGGGTGGAGGAAACACCATATATTTT. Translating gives CASTRGGGNTIYF.

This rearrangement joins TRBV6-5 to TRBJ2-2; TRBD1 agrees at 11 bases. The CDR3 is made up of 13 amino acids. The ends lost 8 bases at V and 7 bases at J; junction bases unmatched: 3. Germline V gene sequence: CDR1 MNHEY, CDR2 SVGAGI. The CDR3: CASGGQGVGELFF. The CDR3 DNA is TGTGCCAGCGGGGGACAGGGGGTCGGGGAGCTGTTTTTT.

In DNA, the CDR3 is TGTGCCATCAGTGAGCCGGACAGGGGAGGCTACACCTTC. This encodes CAISEPDRGGYTF. The V call is TRBV10-3, the J call TRBJ1-2; 9 nucleotides line up with TRBD1. The germline gives CDR1 ENHRY, CDR2 SYGVKD. This CDR3 spans 13 amino acids. Trimming at V came to 2 bases and at J to 8 bases, leaving 3 bases not matched to a gene.

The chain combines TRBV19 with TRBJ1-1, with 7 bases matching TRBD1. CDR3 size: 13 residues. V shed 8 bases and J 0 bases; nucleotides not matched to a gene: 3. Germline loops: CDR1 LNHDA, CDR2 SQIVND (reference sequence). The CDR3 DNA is TGTGCCAGTGGCGGGACAGTGAACACTGAAGCTTTCTTT. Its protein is CASGGTVNTEAFF.

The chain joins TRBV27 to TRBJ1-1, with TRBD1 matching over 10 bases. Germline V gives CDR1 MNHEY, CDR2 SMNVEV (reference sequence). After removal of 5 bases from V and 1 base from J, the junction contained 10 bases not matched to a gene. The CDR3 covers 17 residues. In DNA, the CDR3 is TGTGCCAGCAGTGTCGGGACAGGGGCCGGTTCGAACACTGAAGCTTTCTTT. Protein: CASSVGTGAGSNTEAFF.

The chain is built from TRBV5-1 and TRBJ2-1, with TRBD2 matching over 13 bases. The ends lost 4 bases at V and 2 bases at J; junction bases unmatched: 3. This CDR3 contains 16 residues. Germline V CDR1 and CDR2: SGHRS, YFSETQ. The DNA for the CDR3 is TGCGCCAGCAGCCTGACTAGCGGGGGGCCCTACAATGAGCAGTTCTTC. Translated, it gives CASSLTSGGPYNEQFF.

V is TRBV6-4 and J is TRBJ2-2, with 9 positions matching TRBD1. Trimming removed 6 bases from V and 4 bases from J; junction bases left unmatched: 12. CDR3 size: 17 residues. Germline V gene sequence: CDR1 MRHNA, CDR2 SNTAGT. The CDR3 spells CASRGGTGWMSTGELFF. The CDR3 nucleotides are TGTGCCAGCAGGGGGGGGACAGGGTGGATGAGCACCGGGGAGCTGTTTTTT.

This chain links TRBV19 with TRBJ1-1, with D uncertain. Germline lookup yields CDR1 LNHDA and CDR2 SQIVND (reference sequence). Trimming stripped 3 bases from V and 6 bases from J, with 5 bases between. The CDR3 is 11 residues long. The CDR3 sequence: CASSMSSEAFF. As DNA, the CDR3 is TGTGCCAGTAGTATGTCATCTGAAGCTTTCTTT.

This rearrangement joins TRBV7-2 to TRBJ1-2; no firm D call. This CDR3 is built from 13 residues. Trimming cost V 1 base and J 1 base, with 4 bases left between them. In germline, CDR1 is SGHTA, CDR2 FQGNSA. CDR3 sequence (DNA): TGTGCCAGCAGCTTAGACAGTAACTATGGCTACACCTTC. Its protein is CASSLDSNYGYTF.

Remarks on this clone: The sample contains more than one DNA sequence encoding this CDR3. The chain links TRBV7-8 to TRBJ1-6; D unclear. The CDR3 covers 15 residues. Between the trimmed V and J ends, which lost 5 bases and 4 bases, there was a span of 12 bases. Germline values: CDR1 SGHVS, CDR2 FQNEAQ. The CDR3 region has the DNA TGTGCCAGCAGCCCGGTGGGGAGTTATAATTCACCCCTCCACTTT. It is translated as CASSPVGSYNSPLHF.

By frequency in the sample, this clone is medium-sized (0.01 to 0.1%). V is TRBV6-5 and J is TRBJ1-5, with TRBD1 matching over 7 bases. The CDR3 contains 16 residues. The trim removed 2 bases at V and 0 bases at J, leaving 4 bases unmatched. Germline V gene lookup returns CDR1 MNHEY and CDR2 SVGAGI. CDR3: CASSYGDRGSNQPQHF. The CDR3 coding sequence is TGTGCCAGCAGTTACGGGGACAGAGGTAGCAATCAGCCCCAGCATTTT.

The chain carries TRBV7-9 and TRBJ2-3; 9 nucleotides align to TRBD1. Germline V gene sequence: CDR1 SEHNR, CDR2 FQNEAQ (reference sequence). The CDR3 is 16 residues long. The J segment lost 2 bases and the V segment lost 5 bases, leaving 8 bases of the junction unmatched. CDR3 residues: CASSAPRDRVTDTQYF. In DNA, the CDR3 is TGTGCCAGCAGCGCGCCCCGGGACAGGGTCACAGATACGCAGTATTTT.

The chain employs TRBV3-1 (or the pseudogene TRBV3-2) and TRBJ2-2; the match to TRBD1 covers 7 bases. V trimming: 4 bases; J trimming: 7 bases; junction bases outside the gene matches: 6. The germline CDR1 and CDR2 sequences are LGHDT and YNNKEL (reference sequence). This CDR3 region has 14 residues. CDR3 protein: CASSLRQGIGELFF. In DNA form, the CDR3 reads TGTGCCAGCAGCCTACGACAGGGAATCGGGGAGCTGTTTTTT.

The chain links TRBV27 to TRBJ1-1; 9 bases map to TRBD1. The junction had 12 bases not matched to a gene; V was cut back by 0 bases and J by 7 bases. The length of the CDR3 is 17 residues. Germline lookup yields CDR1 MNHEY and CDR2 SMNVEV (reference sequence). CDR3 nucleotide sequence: TGTGCCAGCAGTTTATCGTTTTTTGGGACAGGGCGGCGTGAAGCTTTCTTT. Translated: CASSLSFFGTGRREAFF.

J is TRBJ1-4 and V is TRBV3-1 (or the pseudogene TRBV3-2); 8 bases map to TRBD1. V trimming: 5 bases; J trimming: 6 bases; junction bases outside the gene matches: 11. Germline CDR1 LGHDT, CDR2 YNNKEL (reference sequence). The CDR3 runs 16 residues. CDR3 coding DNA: TGTGCCAGCAGCAAAAGAGCAGGGGGCGCGGATGAAAAACTGTTTTTT. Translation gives CASSKRAGGADEKLFF.

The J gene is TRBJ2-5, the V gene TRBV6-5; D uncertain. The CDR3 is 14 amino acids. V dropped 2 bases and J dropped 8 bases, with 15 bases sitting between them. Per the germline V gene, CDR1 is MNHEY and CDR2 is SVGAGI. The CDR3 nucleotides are TGTGCCAGCAGTTACGTTGGAATAGGAGAAACCCAGTACTTC. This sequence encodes CASSYVGIGETQYF.